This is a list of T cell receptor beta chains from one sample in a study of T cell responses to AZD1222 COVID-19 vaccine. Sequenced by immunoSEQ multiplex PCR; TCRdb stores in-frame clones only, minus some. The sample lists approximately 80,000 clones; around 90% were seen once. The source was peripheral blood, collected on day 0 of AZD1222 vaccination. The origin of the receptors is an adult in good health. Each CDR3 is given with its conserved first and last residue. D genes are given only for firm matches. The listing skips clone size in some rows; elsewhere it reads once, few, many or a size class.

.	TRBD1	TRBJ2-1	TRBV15	CATSRHRDRGYNEQFF	TGTGCCACCAGCCGGCACCGGGACAGGGGATACAATGAGCAGTTCTTC
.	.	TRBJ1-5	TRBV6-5	CASTVLRDSNQPQHF	TGTGCCAGCACTGTGCTCAGGGATAGCAATCAGCCCCAGCATTTT
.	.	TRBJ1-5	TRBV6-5	CASSSREYSNQPQHF	TGTGCCAGCAGTTCTAGGGAGTATAGCAATCAGCCCCAGCATTTT
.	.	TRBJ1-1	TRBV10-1	CASSQTKDHYFF	TGCGCCAGCTCCCAGACGAAGGACCACTATTTCTTT
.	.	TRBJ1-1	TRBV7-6	CASSKDRNTEAFF	TGTGCCAGCAGCAAGGACAGGAACACTGAAGCTTTCTTT
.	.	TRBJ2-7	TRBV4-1	CASSQVVDSSSYEQYF	TGCGCCAGCAGCCAAGTTGTAGACAGCAGCTCCTACGAGCAGTACTTC
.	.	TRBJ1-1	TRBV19	CASSRNFGDAMNTEAFF	TGTGCCAGTAGCAGGAACTTTGGGGACGCCATGAACACTGAAGCTTTCTTT
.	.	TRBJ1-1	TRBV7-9	CASRSQGGYTEAFF	TGTGCCAGCAGATCGCAGGGCGGATACACTGAAGCTTTCTTT
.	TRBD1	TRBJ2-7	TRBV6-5	CASSYWGTGEEQYF	TGTGCCAGCAGTTACTGGGGGACAGGGGAAGAGCAGTACTTC
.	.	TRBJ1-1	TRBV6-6	CASSPLGAPGFSSAMNTEAFF	TGTGCCAGCAGCCCGTTAGGTGCCCCGGGATTTAGTTCGGCGATGAACACTGAAGCTTTCTTT
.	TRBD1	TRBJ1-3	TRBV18	CASSSGTGIGNTIYF	TGTGCCAGCTCATCCGGGACAGGGATTGGAAACACCATATATTTT
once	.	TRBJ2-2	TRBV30	CAWSVERTGELFF	TGTGCCTGGAGTGTAGAGCGTACCGGGGAGCTGTTTTTT
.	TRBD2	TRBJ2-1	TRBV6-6	CVSGGGGDYNEQFF	TGTGTCAGCGGAGGCGGGGGAGACTACAATGAGCAGTTCTTC
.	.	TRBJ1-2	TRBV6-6	CASSSVVNPANYGYTF	TGTGCCAGCAGTTCCGTCGTGAACCCTGCTAACTATGGCTACACCTTC
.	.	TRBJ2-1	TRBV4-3	CASSPLGETYNEQFF	TGCGCCAGCAGCCCCCTAGGGGAGACCTACAATGAGCAGTTCTTC